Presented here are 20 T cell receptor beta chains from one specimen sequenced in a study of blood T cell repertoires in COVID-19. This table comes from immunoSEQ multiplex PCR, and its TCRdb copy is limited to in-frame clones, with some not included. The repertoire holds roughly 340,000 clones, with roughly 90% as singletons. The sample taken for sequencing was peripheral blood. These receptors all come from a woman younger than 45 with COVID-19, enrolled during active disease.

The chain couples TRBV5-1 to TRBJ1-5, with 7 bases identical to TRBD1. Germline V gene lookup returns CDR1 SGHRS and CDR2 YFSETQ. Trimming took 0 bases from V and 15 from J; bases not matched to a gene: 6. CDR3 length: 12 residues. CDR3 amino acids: CASSLDDRVWHF. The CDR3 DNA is TGCGCCAGCAGCTTGGACGACAGGGTCTGGCATTTT.

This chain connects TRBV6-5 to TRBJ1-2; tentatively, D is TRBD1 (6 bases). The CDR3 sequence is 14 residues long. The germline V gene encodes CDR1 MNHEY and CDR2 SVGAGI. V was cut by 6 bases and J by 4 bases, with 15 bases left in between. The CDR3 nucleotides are TGTGCCAGCAGCACCCTCCCGGACAGCTATGGCTACACCTTC. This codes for CASSTLPDSYGYTF.

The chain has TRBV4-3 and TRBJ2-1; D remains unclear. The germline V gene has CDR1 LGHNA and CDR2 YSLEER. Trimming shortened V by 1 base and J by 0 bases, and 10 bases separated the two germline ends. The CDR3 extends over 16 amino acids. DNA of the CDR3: TGCGCCAGCAGCCAAGGTGCTTACGGCTCCTACAATGAGCAGTTCTTC. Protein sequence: CASSQGAYGSYNEQFF.

CDR3 sequence (DNA): TGTGCCAGCAGTCGGACAGGGGGCAGTCAGCCCCAGCATTTT. It translates to CASSRTGGSQPQHF. V and J are TRBV6-5 and TRBJ1-5, with 11 bases fitting TRBD1. The CDR3 is 14 amino acids. The germline V gene encodes CDR1 MNHEY and CDR2 SVGAGI. V shed 5 bases, J shed 6 bases, and the junction held 3 bases outside the gene matches.

Here the CDR3 reads CASSLLGTSNEKLFF. CDR3 nucleotide sequence: TGTGCCAGCAGCTTATTGGGCACCTCTAATGAAAAACTGTTTTTT. This chain joins TRBV7-8 and TRBJ1-4; D ambiguous. There are 15 residues in the CDR3. The ends were cut back, 2 bases at V and 3 bases at J, with 10 bases in the middle. Germline values: CDR1 SGHVS, CDR2 FQNEAQ. Full variable domain (remainder filled in from reference TRBV7-8 and TRBJ1-4): GAGVSQSPRYKVAKRGQDVALRCDPISGHVSLFWYQQALGQGPEFLTYFQNEAQLDKSGLPSDRFFAERPEGSVSTLKIQRTQQEDSAVYLCASSLLGTSNEKLFFGSGTQLSVL.

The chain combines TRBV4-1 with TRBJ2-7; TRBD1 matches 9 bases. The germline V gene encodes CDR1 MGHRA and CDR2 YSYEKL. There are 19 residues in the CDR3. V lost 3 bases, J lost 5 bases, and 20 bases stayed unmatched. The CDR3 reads CASSHRLGKPGQGPNEQYV. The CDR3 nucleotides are TGCGCCAGCAGCCACCGACTCGGAAAACCGGGACAGGGACCAAACGAGCAGTACGTC.

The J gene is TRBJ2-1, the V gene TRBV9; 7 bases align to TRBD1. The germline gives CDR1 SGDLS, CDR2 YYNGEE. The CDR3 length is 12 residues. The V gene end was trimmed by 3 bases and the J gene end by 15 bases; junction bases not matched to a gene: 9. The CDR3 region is CASSAYDRDLFF. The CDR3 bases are TGTGCCAGCAGCGCCTATGACAGGGACCTGTTCTTC.

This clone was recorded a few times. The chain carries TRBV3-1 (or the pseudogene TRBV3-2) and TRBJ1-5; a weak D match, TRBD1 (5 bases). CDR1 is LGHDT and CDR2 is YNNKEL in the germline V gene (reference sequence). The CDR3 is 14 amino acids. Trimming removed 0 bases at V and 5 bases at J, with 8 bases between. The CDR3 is CASSQELGDQPQHF. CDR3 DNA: TGTGCCAGCAGCCAAGAGTTAGGGGATCAGCCCCAGCATTTT.

The CDR3 coding sequence is TGTGCCAGCAGCTCTTTCGGACAGGGGGCGGCCGGGGAGCTGTTTTTT. Translated: CASSSFGQGAAGELFF. The chain carries TRBV9 and TRBJ2-2, with TRBD1 matching 11 bases. Germline V gene lookup returns CDR1 SGDLS and CDR2 YYNGEE. Trimming cost V 4 bases and J 6 bases; bases outside gene matches: 8. The CDR3 runs to 16 residues.

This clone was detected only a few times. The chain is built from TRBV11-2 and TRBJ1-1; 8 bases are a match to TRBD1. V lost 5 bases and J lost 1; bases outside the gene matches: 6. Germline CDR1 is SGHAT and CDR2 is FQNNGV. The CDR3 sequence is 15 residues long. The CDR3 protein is CASSTRQGPNTEAFF. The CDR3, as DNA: TGTGCCAGCAGCACTAGACAGGGGCCGAACACTGAAGCTTTCTTT. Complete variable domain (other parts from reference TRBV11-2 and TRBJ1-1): EAGVAQSPRYKIIEKRQSVAFWCNPISGHATLYWYQQILGQGPKLLIQFQNNGVVDDSQLPKDRFSAERLKGVDSTLKIQPAKLEDSAVYLCASSTRQGPNTEAFFGQGTRLTVV.

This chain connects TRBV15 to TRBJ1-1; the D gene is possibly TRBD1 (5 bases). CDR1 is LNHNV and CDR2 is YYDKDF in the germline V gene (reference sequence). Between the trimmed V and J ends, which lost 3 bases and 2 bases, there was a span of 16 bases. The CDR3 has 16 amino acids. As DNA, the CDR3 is TGTGCCACCAGCAGGGACCAGGGTACCTTTAACACTGAAGCTTTCTTT. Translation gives CATSRDQGTFNTEAFF.

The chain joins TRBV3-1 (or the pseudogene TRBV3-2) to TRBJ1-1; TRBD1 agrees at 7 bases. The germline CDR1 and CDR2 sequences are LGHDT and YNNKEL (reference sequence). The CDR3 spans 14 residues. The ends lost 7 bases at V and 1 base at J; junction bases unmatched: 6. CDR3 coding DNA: TGTGCCAGCACCCCGGGACAGAGGAACACTGAAGCTTTCTTT. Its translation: CASTPGQRNTEAFF.

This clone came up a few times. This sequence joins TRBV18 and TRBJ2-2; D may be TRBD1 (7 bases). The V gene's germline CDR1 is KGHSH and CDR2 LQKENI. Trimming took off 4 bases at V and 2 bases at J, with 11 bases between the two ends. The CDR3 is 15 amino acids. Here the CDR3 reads CASSLQGTNTGELFF. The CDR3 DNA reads TGTGCCAGCTCACTACAGGGGACTAACACCGGGGAGCTGTTTTTT. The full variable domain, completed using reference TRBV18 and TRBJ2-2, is NAGVMQNPRHLVRRRGQEARLRCSPMKGHSHVYWYRQLPEEGLKFMVYLQKENIIDESGMPKERFSAEFPKEGPSILRIQQVVRGDSAAYFCASSLQGTNTGELFFGEGSRLTVL.

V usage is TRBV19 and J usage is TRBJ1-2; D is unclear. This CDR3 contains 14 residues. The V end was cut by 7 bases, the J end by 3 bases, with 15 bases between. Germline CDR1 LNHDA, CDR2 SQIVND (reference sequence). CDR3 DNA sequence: TGTGCCAGTACCCCCCAGGTATCACACTATGGCTACACCTTC. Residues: CASTPQVSHYGYTF.

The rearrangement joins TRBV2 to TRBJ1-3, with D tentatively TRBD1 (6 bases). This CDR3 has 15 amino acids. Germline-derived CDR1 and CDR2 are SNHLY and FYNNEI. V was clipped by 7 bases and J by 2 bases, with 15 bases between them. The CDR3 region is CASTQQGSPGNTIYF. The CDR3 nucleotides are TGTGCCAGCACGCAACAGGGAAGCCCTGGAAACACCATATATTTT.

The CDR3 DNA reads TGTGCCAGCAGTTACTCCGGACAGTATAGCAATCAGCCCCAGCATTTT. It codes for CASSYSGQYSNQPQHF. The V gene is TRBV6-2 or TRBV6-3, the J gene TRBJ1-5; weak D call: TRBD1 (6 bases). Trimming removed 0 bases from V and 0 bases from J, with 9 bases in between. The germline gives CDR1 MNHEY, CDR2 SVGEGT. The CDR3 extends over 16 amino acids.

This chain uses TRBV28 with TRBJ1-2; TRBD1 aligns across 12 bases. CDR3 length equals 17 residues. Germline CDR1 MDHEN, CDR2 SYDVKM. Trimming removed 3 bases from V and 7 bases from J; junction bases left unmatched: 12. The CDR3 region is CASSFRDRGLNRGGYTF. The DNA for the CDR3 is TGTGCCAGCAGTTTTCGGGACAGGGGGCTTAACCGGGGTGGCTACACCTTC.

The CDR3 is CASSLEQGGPEAFF. The DNA for the CDR3 is TGCGCCAGCAGCTTGGAACAGGGGGGGCCTGAAGCTTTCTTT. The V gene is TRBV5-1, the J gene TRBJ1-1; 8 nucleotides line up with TRBD1. Germline CDR1 reads SGHRS; CDR2 reads YFSETQ. Germline trimming cut 0 bases from V and 6 bases from J; bases unmatched to any gene: 4. This CDR3 is 14 amino acids long.

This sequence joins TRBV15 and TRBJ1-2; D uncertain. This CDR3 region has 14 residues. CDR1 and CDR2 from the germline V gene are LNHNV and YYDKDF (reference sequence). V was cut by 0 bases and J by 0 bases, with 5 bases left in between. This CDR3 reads CATSRDIANYGYTF. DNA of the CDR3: TGTGCCACCAGCAGAGATATAGCTAACTATGGCTACACCTTC.

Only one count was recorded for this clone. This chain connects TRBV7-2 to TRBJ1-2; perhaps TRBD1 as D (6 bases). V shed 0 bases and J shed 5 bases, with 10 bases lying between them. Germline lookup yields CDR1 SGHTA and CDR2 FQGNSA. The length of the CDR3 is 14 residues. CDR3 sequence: CASSLAGGWYGYTF. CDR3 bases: TGTGCCAGCAGCTTAGCTGGGGGCTGGTATGGCTACACCTTC.